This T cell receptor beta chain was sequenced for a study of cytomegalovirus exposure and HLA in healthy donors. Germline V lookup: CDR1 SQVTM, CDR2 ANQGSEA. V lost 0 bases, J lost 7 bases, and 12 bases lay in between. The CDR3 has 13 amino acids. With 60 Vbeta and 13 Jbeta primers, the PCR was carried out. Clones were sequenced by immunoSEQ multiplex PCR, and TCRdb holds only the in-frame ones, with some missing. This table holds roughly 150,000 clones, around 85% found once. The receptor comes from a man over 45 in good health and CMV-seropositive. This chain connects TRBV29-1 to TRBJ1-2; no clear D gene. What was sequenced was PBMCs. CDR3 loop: CSVEDLGRVGYTF. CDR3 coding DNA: TGCAGCGTTGAAGATCTGGGTCGGGTTGGCTACACCTTC.